This is a list of T cell receptor beta chains from one sample in a study of blood T cell repertoires in COVID-19. Only in-frame clones appear in the TCRdb table, and some are missing; sequencing was by immunoSEQ multiplex PCR. The table records more than 250,000 clones, 86% of them present only once. Sequencing used peripheral blood. These receptors all stem from a man aged 18 to 30 with active or convalescent COVID-19. Each CDR3 is given with its conserved first and last residue. The D gene is left open where the match is weak. Expanded clones get a size class; other rows say once, few or many, or leave the size out.

clone size: .
D gene: TRBD1
J gene: TRBJ2-7
CDR3 length: 14
V gene: TRBV5-1
CDR3 DNA: TGCGCCAGCAGCACAGGGGTTGTCATCTACGAGCAGTACTTC
CDR3 protein: CASSTGVVIYEQYF

clone size: .
D gene: .
J gene: TRBJ1-2
CDR3 length: 16
V gene: TRBV28
CDR3 DNA: TGTGCCAGCAGACCCGGGGGGGGAAGTGGGGTCTATGGCTACACCTTC
CDR3 protein: CASRPGGGSGVYGYTF

clone size: .
D gene: .
J gene: TRBJ1-5
CDR3 length: 13
V gene: TRBV30
CDR3 DNA: TGTGCCTGGAGTCCCGAGAGCTCCCAGCCCCAGCATTTT
CDR3 protein: CAWSPESSQPQHF

clone size: .
D gene: .
J gene: TRBJ1-1
CDR3 length: 13
V gene: TRBV30
CDR3 DNA: TGTGCCTGGACTCCAGGAGGGAACACTGAAGCTTTCTTT
CDR3 protein: CAWTPGGNTEAFF

clone size: .
D gene: .
J gene: TRBJ2-6
CDR3 length: 17
V gene: TRBV21-1
CDR3 DNA: TGTGCCAGCAGCAAAGCGGGAGGGGGCTCTGGGGCCAACGTCCTGACTTTC
CDR3 protein: CASSKAGGGSGANVLTF

clone size: once
D gene: .
J gene: TRBJ1-1
CDR3 length: 15
V gene: TRBV7-2
CDR3 DNA: TGTGCCAGCAGCTTAGCTCCTCCGGGGAACACTGAAGCTTTCTTT
CDR3 protein: CASSLAPPGNTEAFF

clone size: .
D gene: TRBD2
J gene: TRBJ2-5
CDR3 length: 15
V gene: TRBV7-6
CDR3 DNA: TGTGCCAGCAGCTCTCAGTCACTAGCGGTGGAGACCCAGTACTTC
CDR3 protein: CASSSQSLAVETQYF

clone size: once
D gene: .
J gene: TRBJ1-1
CDR3 length: 12
V gene: TRBV2
CDR3 DNA: TGTGCCAGACGACAGGAGAACACTGAAGCTTTCTTT
CDR3 protein: CARRQENTEAFF

clone size: .
D gene: .
J gene: TRBJ2-3
CDR3 length: 14
V gene: TRBV4-2
CDR3 DNA: TGTGCCAGCAGCCCCGACCAGGGGCCAGATACGCAGTATTTT
CDR3 protein: CASSPDQGPDTQYF

clone size: .
D gene: TRBD1
J gene: TRBJ1-1
CDR3 length: 15
V gene: TRBV18
CDR3 DNA: TGTGCCAGCTCATCTGCAGGGGGGATGAACACTGAAGCTTTCTTT
CDR3 protein: CASSSAGGMNTEAFF

clone size: .
D gene: TRBD1
J gene: TRBJ1-3
CDR3 length: 15
V gene: TRBV5-6
CDR3 DNA: TGTGCCAGCAGCTGGGGGACAGGGGCCGTCGACACCATATATTTT
CDR3 protein: CASSWGTGAVDTIYF

clone size: .
D gene: .
J gene: TRBJ2-3
CDR3 length: 14
V gene: TRBV29-1
CDR3 DNA: TGCAGCGTTTACCTAGCGCCTAGCACAGATACGCAGTATTTT
CDR3 protein: CSVYLAPSTDTQYF

clone size: .
D gene: .
J gene: TRBJ1-4
CDR3 length: 13
V gene: TRBV18
CDR3 DNA: TGTGCCAGCTCACTGGGCGCGGGTGAAAAACTGTTTTTT
CDR3 protein: CASSLGAGEKLFF

clone size: .
D gene: .
J gene: TRBJ2-7
CDR3 length: 14
V gene: TRBV7-2
CDR3 DNA: TGTGCCAGCAGCTTAGTTTTAAACTCCTACGAGCAGTACTTC
CDR3 protein: CASSLVLNSYEQYF

clone size: .
D gene: TRBD2
J gene: TRBJ2-3
CDR3 length: 16
V gene: TRBV15
CDR3 DNA: TGTGCCACCAAGGGTCTTCTAGCGGGGAGCACAGATACGCAGTATTTT
CDR3 protein: CATKGLLAGSTDTQYF

clone size: .
D gene: .
J gene: TRBJ1-1
CDR3 length: 13
V gene: TRBV5-1
CDR3 DNA: TGCGCCAGCAAGAGGGCGGAGGACACTGAAGCTTTCTTT
CDR3 protein: CASKRAEDTEAFF

clone size: .
D gene: TRBD1
J gene: TRBJ1-2
CDR3 length: 15
V gene: TRBV13
CDR3 DNA: TGTGCCAGCAGCTTAGGCCGGGGGACAGAGTACGGCTACACCTTC
CDR3 protein: CASSLGRGTEYGYTF

clone size: .
D gene: .
J gene: TRBJ2-7
CDR3 length: 13
V gene: TRBV6-1
CDR3 DNA: TGTGCCAGCATAGGAGGCAGCTCCTACGAGCAGTACTTC
CDR3 protein: CASIGGSSYEQYF

clone size: once
D gene: TRBD1
J gene: TRBJ1-2
CDR3 length: 14
V gene: TRBV27
CDR3 DNA: TGTGCCAGCAGAGCCGGGACAGACCTCTATGGCTACACCTTC
CDR3 protein: CASRAGTDLYGYTF

clone size: once
D gene: TRBD2
J gene: TRBJ2-1
CDR3 length: 15
V gene: TRBV9
CDR3 DNA: TGTGCCAGCAGCGTAGGACTAGCGGGGGGCAATGAGCAGTTCTTC
CDR3 protein: CASSVGLAGGNEQFF

clone size: .
D gene: TRBD1
J gene: TRBJ1-1
CDR3 length: 14
V gene: TRBV5-1
CDR3 DNA: TGCGCCAGCAGCGAATGGACAGGGGGGACTGAAGCTTTCTTT
CDR3 protein: CASSEWTGGTEAFF

clone size: .
D gene: .
J gene: TRBJ1-1
CDR3 length: 12
V gene: TRBV19
CDR3 DNA: TGTGCCAGTAGTATAAATCAGGGTAAAGCTTTCTTT
CDR3 protein: CASSINQGKAFF

clone size: .
D gene: .
J gene: TRBJ2-2
CDR3 length: 15
V gene: TRBV6-2/TRBV6-3
CDR3 DNA: TGTGCCAGCAGTTCTAACGTCCAAACCACCGGGGAGCTGTTTTTT
CDR3 protein: CASSSNVQTTGELFF

clone size: .
D gene: .
J gene: TRBJ2-2
CDR3 length: 15
V gene: TRBV28
CDR3 DNA: TGTGCCAGCAGTTTATCTAGACCGAACACCGGGGAGCTGTTTTTT
CDR3 protein: CASSLSRPNTGELFF

clone size: .
D gene: .
J gene: TRBJ1-3
CDR3 length: 13
V gene: TRBV28
CDR3 DNA: TGTGCCAGCAGACTTACCTCTGGAAACACCATATATTTT
CDR3 protein: CASRLTSGNTIYF

clone size: .
D gene: .
J gene: TRBJ1-5
CDR3 length: 15
V gene: TRBV5-5
CDR3 DNA: TGTGCCAGCAGCTTGAGTGGGGCAGACTTCCAGCCCCAGCATTTT
CDR3 protein: CASSLSGADFQPQHF

clone size: .
D gene: TRBD1
J gene: TRBJ2-7
CDR3 length: 13
V gene: TRBV15
CDR3 DNA: TGTGCCACCAGCACGGGACAGGTACGCGAGCAGTACTTC
CDR3 protein: CATSTGQVREQYF

clone size: .
D gene: .
J gene: TRBJ2-7
CDR3 length: 17
V gene: TRBV3-1/TRBV3-2
CDR3 DNA: TGTGCCAGCAGCCAAGATTCCGTGGGACAAAACTCCTACGAGCAGTACTTC
CDR3 protein: CASSQDSVGQNSYEQYF

clone size: .
D gene: .
J gene: TRBJ2-2
CDR3 length: 15
V gene: TRBV7-6
CDR3 DNA: TGTGCCAGCAGCTTAGAGACAGGAAACACCGGGGAGCTGTTTTTT
CDR3 protein: CASSLETGNTGELFF

clone size: .
D gene: TRBD2
J gene: TRBJ2-7
CDR3 length: 14
V gene: TRBV18
CDR3 DNA: TGTGCCAGCTCAACCGGGGGACTAGCGGGGGTGGAGTACTTC
CDR3 protein: CASSTGGLAGVEYF

clone size: .
D gene: TRBD2
J gene: TRBJ2-5
CDR3 length: 12
V gene: TRBV24-1
CDR3 DNA: TGTGCCACCGGGGGGGACGGAGAGACCCAGTACTTC
CDR3 protein: CATGGDGETQYF

clone size: .
D gene: .
J gene: TRBJ1-1
CDR3 length: 13
V gene: TRBV6-1
CDR3 DNA: TGTGCCAGCAGTGAAGCCAGGGCCGCTGAAGCTTTCTTT
CDR3 protein: CASSEARAAEAFF

clone size: .
D gene: .
J gene: TRBJ1-1
CDR3 length: 15
V gene: TRBV4-2
CDR3 DNA: TGTGCCACGAGTGGGGGGTGGGGATTGAACACTGAAGCTTTCTTT
CDR3 protein: CATSGGWGLNTEAFF

clone size: once
D gene: .
J gene: TRBJ1-2
CDR3 length: 13
V gene: TRBV6-5
CDR3 DNA: TGTGCCAGCAGCCCAGGGGACCTTGGGGGCTACACCTTC
CDR3 protein: CASSPGDLGGYTF

clone size: .
D gene: TRBD1
J gene: TRBJ2-7
CDR3 length: 15
V gene: TRBV5-1
CDR3 DNA: TGCGCCAGCAGCCCCGGGCTAAGACAGGGATACGAGCAGTACTTC
CDR3 protein: CASSPGLRQGYEQYF

clone size: .
D gene: TRBD2
J gene: TRBJ2-1
CDR3 length: 14
V gene: TRBV5-1
CDR3 DNA: TGCGCCAGCAGCTTGACTAGCGGATACAATGAGCAGTTCTTC
CDR3 protein: CASSLTSGYNEQFF

clone size: .
D gene: TRBD1
J gene: TRBJ1-5
CDR3 length: 14
V gene: TRBV6-6
CDR3 DNA: TGTGCCAGCAGACTAGACAGGGCGGATCAGCCCCAGCATTTT
CDR3 protein: CASRLDRADQPQHF

clone size: .
D gene: TRBD1
J gene: TRBJ2-5
CDR3 length: 16
V gene: TRBV5-1
CDR3 DNA: TGCGCCAGCAGCTTGGGGACAGGGGTAGAGGGAGAGACCCAGTACTTC
CDR3 protein: CASSLGTGVEGETQYF

clone size: .
D gene: TRBD1
J gene: TRBJ1-2
CDR3 length: 14
V gene: TRBV27
CDR3 DNA: TGTGCCAGCAGTCCCGGACAGGGTGGGTATGGCTACACCTTC
CDR3 protein: CASSPGQGGYGYTF

clone size: .
D gene: TRBD1
J gene: TRBJ2-3
CDR3 length: 15
V gene: TRBV7-7
CDR3 DNA: TGTGCTAGCAGCTTGACAGGGGAAGGGACAGATACGCAGTATTTT
CDR3 protein: CASSLTGEGTDTQYF

clone size: .
D gene: TRBD1
J gene: TRBJ2-5
CDR3 length: 17
V gene: TRBV3-1/TRBV3-2
CDR3 DNA: TGTGCCAGCAGCCATTCAAAGCTTACAGGGGGCGACGAGACCCAGTACTTC
CDR3 protein: CASSHSKLTGGDETQYF